This T cell receptor (beta chain) emerged from a study of CD8 T cells in Susac syndrome. Roughly 0.45 to 1 ug RNA was reverse transcribed with random hexamers. TCRdb re-derived calls from the immunoSEQ multiplex PCR reads in MiXCR, one entry per CDR3 protein. The data show 200,000 or so distinct CDR3 sequences, about 95% seen once. V gave up 1 base and J gave up 11 bases, with 12 bases separating them. CDR1 MGHRA and CDR2 YSYEKL come from the germline V gene. The CDR3 consists of 13 residues. Sequenced material: CD4+ T cells from PBMCs. The clonotype was recovered from a human donor with multiple sclerosis. The chain joins TRBV4-1 to TRBJ2-4; D not resolved. This CDR3 is CASSQVYEAVQYF. DNA of the CDR3: TGCGCCAGCAGCCAAGTTTACGAGGCGGTTCAGTACTTC.